The clone carrying this TCR beta chain has only a few counts. The antigen remains undetermined. The data belong to a study of T cells in Graves' hyperthyroidism and ophthalmopathy. Whole-study findings and limits: Appearing also in blood were most of the thyroid clonotypes expanded above 0.001.

Around 10 ml fresh peripheral blood yielded the PBMCs. The TCR beta CDR3 regions underwent amplification using RNA transcripts as the source. The study used the HTBI primer set for a first-round RT-PCR of the TCR CDR3. One entry per CDR3 protein results from TCRdb running MiXCR on the multiplex PCR reads. This table has around 540,000 distinct CDR3 sequences, 16% appearing once. CDR3 size: 15 residues. Germline lookup yields CDR1 DFQATT and CDR2 SNEGSKA (reference sequence). Trimming shortened V by 3 bases and J by 6 bases, and 18 bases separated the two germline ends. This TCR derives from a woman in her 30s with Graves' ophthalmopathy. The chain is built from TRBV20-1 and TRBJ1-5, with a weak D call TRBD1 (5 bases). The sample was blood. The CDR3 spells CSASLSSGPSQPQHF. For the CDR3, the DNA is TGCAGTGCTAGTCTATCATCGGGACCCAGTCAGCCCCAGCATTTT.